The 19 T cell receptor beta chains listed next were all sequenced from one sample in a study of cytomegalovirus exposure and HLA in healthy donors. PCR primers comprised 60 Vbeta and 13 Jbeta primers. Sequencing was performed with immunoSEQ multiplex PCR; in TCRdb, only in-frame clones are kept and a portion is missing. The sample records about 190,000 clones, about four fifths being singletons. Sequenced sample: PBMCs. The receptors stem from a woman in her thirties or forties in good health and CMV-seronegative.

The CDR3 reads CAWSYGLAGYTF. The DNA for the CDR3 is TGTGCCTGGAGCTATGGACTCGCGGGCTACACCTTC. The J gene is TRBJ1-2, the V gene TRBV30; D gene uncertain. V dropped 3 bases and J dropped 8 bases, with 13 bases sitting between them. This CDR3 spans 12 amino acids. The germline V gene has CDR1 GTSNPN and CDR2 SVGIG (reference sequence).

The genes are TRBV5-1 and TRBJ2-1, with TRBD2 identical over 8 bases. The ends lost 0 bases at V and 5 bases at J; junction bases unmatched: 7. This CDR3 has 16 amino acids. The germline V gene encodes CDR1 SGHRS and CDR2 YFSETQ. CDR3 loop: CASSLETGTRNNEQFF. The CDR3 DNA follows: TGCGCCAGCAGCTTGGAAACCGGGACTAGGAACAATGAGCAGTTCTTC.

This chain connects TRBV9 to TRBJ2-1; 10 bases agree with TRBD2. In germline, CDR1 is SGDLS, CDR2 YYNGEE. The CDR3 loop spans 18 amino acids. The V gene end was trimmed by 4 bases and the J gene end by 4 bases; junction bases not matched to a gene: 14. The CDR3 DNA follows: TGTGCCAGCAGCACCCAGGGACTAGCGTTCGGGGGTTACAATGAGCAGTTCTTC. This encodes CASSTQGLAFGGYNEQFF. Filled out from reference TRBV9 and TRBJ2-1, the complete variable domain reads DSGVTQTPKHLITATGQRVTLRCSPRSGDLSVYWYQQSLDQGLQFLIQYYNGEERAKGNILERFSAQQFPDLHSELNLSSLELGDSALYFCASSTQGLAFGGYNEQFFGPGTRLTVL.

The CDR3 region is CASSSPTGSSYNEQFF. CDR3 in DNA: TGTGCCAGCAGCTCTCCAACAGGTAGCTCCTACAATGAGCAGTTCTTC. The V gene is TRBV7-8, the J gene TRBJ2-1, with D tentatively TRBD1 (5 bases). Trimming took 4 bases from V and 0 from J, leaving 13 bases between them. Germline loops: CDR1 SGHVS, CDR2 FQNEAQ. This CDR3 is built from 16 residues.

The chain uses TRBV7-9 and TRBJ1-3; D remains ambiguous. The V gene's germline CDR1 is SEHNR and CDR2 FQNEAQ (reference sequence). The CDR3 runs 12 residues. V dropped 8 bases and J dropped 4 bases, with 9 bases sitting between them. The chain's CDR3 is CASLSPGNTIYF. In DNA form, the CDR3 reads TGTGCCAGCCTGTCCCCCGGAAACACCATATATTTT.

This chain links TRBV30 with TRBJ1-2; the D is unclear. The V end was cut by 0 bases, the J end by 0 bases, with 14 bases between. Germline values: CDR1 GTSNPN, CDR2 SVGIG (reference sequence). This CDR3 has 16 amino acids. This chain's CDR3 is CAWSVFRDTTNYGYTF. The CDR3, as DNA: TGTGCCTGGAGTGTATTTCGAGACACGACTAACTATGGCTACACCTTC.

The gene calls are TRBV27 and TRBJ2-1, with TRBD2 identical over 10 bases. Unmatched junction bases numbered 5, after V lost 4 bases and J lost 11 bases. The V gene's germline CDR1 is MNHEY and CDR2 SMNVEV (reference sequence). The CDR3 consists of 13 residues. CDR3 nucleotides: TGTGCCAGCAGTTGGGCTAGCGGGAGTCAGCAGTTCTTC. The encoded protein is CASSWASGSQQFF.

The chain has TRBV30 and TRBJ2-1, with TRBD2 identical over 9 bases. V dropped 5 bases and J dropped 8; count of bases not matched to a gene: 19. Germline CDR1 reads GTSNPN; CDR2 reads SVGIG (reference sequence). The CDR3 contains 17 residues. CDR3 protein: CAWETAGGPPAIHEQFF. The CDR3, as DNA: TGTGCCTGGGAGACCGCGGGAGGGCCTCCGGCTATCCATGAGCAGTTCTTC.

The V call is TRBV5-1, the J call TRBJ1-1, with a weak D call TRBD1 (5 bases). V shed 0 bases and J shed 0 bases, with 12 bases lying between them. Germline-derived CDR1 and CDR2 are SGHRS and YFSETQ. The CDR3 loop spans 16 amino acids. CDR3 bases: TGCGCCAGCAGCTTGGCCGCGGCAGGGATGAACACTGAAGCTTTCTTT. Residues: CASSLAAAGMNTEAFF.

The rearrangement joins TRBV19 to TRBJ1-6, with D tentatively TRBD1 (5 bases). Trimming shortened V by 3 bases and J by 7 bases, and 7 bases separated the two germline ends. This CDR3 region has 13 residues. Germline loops: CDR1 LNHDA, CDR2 SQIVND (reference sequence). The CDR3 region is CASSMKGNSPLHF. Here the CDR3 DNA reads TGTGCCAGTAGTATGAAGGGGAATTCACCCCTCCACTTT.

The V call is TRBV28, the J call TRBJ2-3; 9 nucleotides line up with TRBD2. The CDR3 sequence is 15 residues long. Germline values: CDR1 MDHEN, CDR2 SYDVKM. Trimming cost V 3 bases and J 6 bases; bases outside gene matches: 7. In nucleotides, the CDR3 is TGTGCCAGCAGTTTGACTAGCGGTCTAGGGGATACGCAGTATTTT. Translated: CASSLTSGLGDTQYF.

This chain joins TRBV5-1 and TRBJ2-3; D call uncertain. The CDR3 spans 13 residues. V was clipped by 4 bases and J by 3 bases, with 9 bases between them. Germline CDR1 and CDR2: SGHRS and YFSETQ. CDR3 loop: CASSPPETDTQYF. The CDR3 DNA reads as TGCGCCAGCAGCCCCCCCGAGACAGATACGCAGTATTTT.

Remarks on this clone: One junction end does not reproduce the germline sequence, and a read error may be involved. Other DNA sequences in the sample encode the same CDR3. The chain carries TRBV11-2 and TRBJ1-2; a possible D gene is TRBD1 (6 bases). Germline assignment: CDR1 SGHAT and CDR2 FQNNGV. The CDR3 spans 15 residues. Written as DNA, the CDR3 is TGTGCCAGCAGCTTAGATTGGGGGACACTCTATGGCTACACTTTC. Translated, it gives CASSLDWGTLYGYTF.

This chain joins TRBV6-1 and TRBJ1-1; D gene unclear. The V gene's germline CDR1 is MNHNS and CDR2 SASEGT. V lost 5 bases to trimming and J lost 2 bases, with 12 bases between them. The length of the CDR3 is 14 residues. This CDR3 reads CASSTLGGNTEAFF. Here the CDR3 DNA reads TGTGCCAGCAGTACGTTAGGAGGAAACACTGAAGCTTTCTTT.

The sample holds one count of this clone. The chain carries TRBV7-7 and TRBJ2-5; 7 bases match TRBD2. Losses at the gene ends were 1 base for V and 5 bases for J; bases not matched to a gene: 7. The CDR3 length is 15 residues. Germline CDR1 and CDR2: SSHAT and FNYEAQ (reference sequence). CDR3 bases: TGTGCCAGCAGCTTAGGGGAGGGCCTAGGGGAGACCCAGTACTTC. Amino acids: CASSLGEGLGETQYF.

This clone was counted a single time. The chain recombines TRBV2 with TRBJ1-1; 7 bases are a match to TRBD1. Trimming cost V 5 bases and J 4 bases; bases outside gene matches: 7. The germline gives CDR1 SNHLY, CDR2 FYNNEI. The CDR3 is 14 residues long. The CDR3 here is CASSRTGRGTEAFF. The CDR3 nucleotides read TGTGCCAGCAGTCGGACAGGAAGGGGCACTGAAGCTTTCTTT.

As DNA, the CDR3 is TGTGCCAGCAGCCCGACAGGGGGCCAGGAAAAACTGTTTTTT. Translated, it gives CASSPTGGQEKLFF. J is TRBJ1-4 and V is TRBV11-3, with 10 bases lining up with TRBD1. The CDR3 covers 14 residues. Trimming cost V 5 bases and J 8 bases; bases outside gene matches: 5. Germline loops: CDR1 SGHNT, CDR2 YENEEA.

This clone was observed a handful of times. V usage is TRBV6-1 and J usage is TRBJ2-5; D is perhaps TRBD1 (6 bases). The CDR3 is made up of 14 amino acids. V was trimmed by 8 bases and J by 1 base, leaving 14 bases between them. CDR1 MNHNS and CDR2 SASEGT come from the germline V gene. CDR3 in amino acids: CASFQGNSQETQYF. The CDR3 DNA reads as TGTGCCAGCTTTCAGGGGAATAGCCAAGAGACCCAGTACTTC.

The CDR3 DNA reads as TGTGCCAGCAGAGCCGGGACAGGGGCCTTTAACTATGGCTACACCTTC. As protein: CASRAGTGAFNYGYTF. V usage is TRBV28 and J usage is TRBJ1-2; 10 bases map to TRBD1. Germline CDR1 MDHEN, CDR2 SYDVKM. The CDR3 has 16 residues. J lost 1 base, V lost 6 bases, and 8 bases had no gene match.